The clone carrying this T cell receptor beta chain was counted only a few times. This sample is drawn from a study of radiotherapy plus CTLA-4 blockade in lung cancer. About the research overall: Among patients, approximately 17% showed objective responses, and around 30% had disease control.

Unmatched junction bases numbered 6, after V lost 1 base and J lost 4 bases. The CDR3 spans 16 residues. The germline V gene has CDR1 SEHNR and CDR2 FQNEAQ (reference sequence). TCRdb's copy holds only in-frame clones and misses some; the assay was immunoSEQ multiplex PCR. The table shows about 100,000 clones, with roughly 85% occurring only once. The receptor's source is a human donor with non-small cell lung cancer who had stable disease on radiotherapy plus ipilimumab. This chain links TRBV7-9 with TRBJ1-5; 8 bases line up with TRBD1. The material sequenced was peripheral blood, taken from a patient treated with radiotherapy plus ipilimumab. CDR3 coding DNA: TGTGCCAGCAGCTTAGGTACAGGGGGATTTAATCAGCCCCAGCATTTT. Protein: CASSLGTGGFNQPQHF.